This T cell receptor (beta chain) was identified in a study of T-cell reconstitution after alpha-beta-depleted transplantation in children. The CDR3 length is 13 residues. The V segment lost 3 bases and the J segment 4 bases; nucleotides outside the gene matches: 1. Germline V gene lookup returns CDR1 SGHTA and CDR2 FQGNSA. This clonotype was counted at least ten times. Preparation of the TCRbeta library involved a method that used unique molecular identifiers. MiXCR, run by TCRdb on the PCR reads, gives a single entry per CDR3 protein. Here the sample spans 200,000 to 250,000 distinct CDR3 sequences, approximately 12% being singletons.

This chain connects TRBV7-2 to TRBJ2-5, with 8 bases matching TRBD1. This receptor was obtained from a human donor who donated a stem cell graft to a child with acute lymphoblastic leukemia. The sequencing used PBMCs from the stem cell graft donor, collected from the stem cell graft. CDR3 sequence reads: CASSLDRAETQYF. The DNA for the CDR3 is TGTGCCAGCAGCTTGGACAGGGCAGAGACCCAGTACTTC.